The entry below gives a single TCR beta chain sequence along with its context. Antigen specificity is unknown. The primer mix had 60 Vbeta and 13 Jbeta primers. Produced via immunoSEQ multiplex PCR; TCRdb's table is partial and in-frame only. The sample contains approximately 120,000 clones, 78% of which appear only once. The data originate from a study of cytomegalovirus exposure and HLA in healthy donors. Study at large: Early release data held 75 million to 90 million unique TCRs from HLA-typed donors.

The ends were cut back, 2 bases at V and 1 base at J, with 10 bases in the middle. The CDR3 has 15 amino acids. Germline CDR1 is MGHRA and CDR2 is YSYEKL. Study-wide points: TCR beta chains numbering some 160 were designated cytomegalovirus-associated. Later analysis identified several of the most significant clusters that appeared linked to common viral pathogens.

Input material: PBMCs. This sequence originates from a man between 25 and 39 years old in good health and CMV-seropositive. The chain combines TRBV4-1 with TRBJ2-3; D call uncertain. The CDR3 DNA reads TGCGCCAGCAGCCAATGGAGCGACCGCACAGATACGCAGTATTTT. This codes for CASSQWSDRTDTQYF.